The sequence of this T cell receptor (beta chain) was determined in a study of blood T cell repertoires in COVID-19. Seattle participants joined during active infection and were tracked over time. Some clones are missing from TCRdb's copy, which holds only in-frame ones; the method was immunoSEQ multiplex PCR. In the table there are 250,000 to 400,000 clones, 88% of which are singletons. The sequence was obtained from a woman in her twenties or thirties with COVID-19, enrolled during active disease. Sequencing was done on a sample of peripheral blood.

The CDR3 sequence: CASSLEGDLEAFF. For the CDR3, the DNA is TGCGCCAGCAGCCTGGAAGGGGATTTAGAAGCTTTCTTT. The J gene is TRBJ1-1, the V gene TRBV4-3; D possibly corresponds to TRBD1 (5 bases). The CDR3 sequence is 13 residues long. V was trimmed by 4 bases and J by 8 bases, leaving 14 bases between them. Per the germline V gene, CDR1 is LGHNA and CDR2 is YSLEER.